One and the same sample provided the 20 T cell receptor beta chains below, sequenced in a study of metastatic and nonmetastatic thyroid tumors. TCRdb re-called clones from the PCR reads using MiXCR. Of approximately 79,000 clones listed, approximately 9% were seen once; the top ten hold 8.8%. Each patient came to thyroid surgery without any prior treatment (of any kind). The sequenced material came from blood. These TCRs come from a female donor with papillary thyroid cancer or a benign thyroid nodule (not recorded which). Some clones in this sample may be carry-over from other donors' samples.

CDR3 sequence (DNA): TGTGCCAGCAGCCCTCGCCGGCAGGGATCCTACGAGCAGTACTTC. Its protein is CASSPRRQGSYEQYF. V gene TRBV7-8 combines with J gene TRBJ2-7, with D perhaps matching TRBD1 (5 bases). V lost 5 bases and J 1 base, leaving 15 bases between the germline ends. The CDR3 loop spans 15 amino acids. The germline V gene has CDR1 SGHVS and CDR2 FQNEAQ.

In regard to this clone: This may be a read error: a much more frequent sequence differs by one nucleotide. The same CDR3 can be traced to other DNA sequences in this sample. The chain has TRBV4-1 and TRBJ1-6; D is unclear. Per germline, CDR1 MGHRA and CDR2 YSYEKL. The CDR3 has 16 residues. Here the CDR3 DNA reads TGCGCCAGCAGCCTCGGAGGGTGGCAGCCTGATTCACCCCTCCACTTC. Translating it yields CASSLGGWQPDSPLHF.

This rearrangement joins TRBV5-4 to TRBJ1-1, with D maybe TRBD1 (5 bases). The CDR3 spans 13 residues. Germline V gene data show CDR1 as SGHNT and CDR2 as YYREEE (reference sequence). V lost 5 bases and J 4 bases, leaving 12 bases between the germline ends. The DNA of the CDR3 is TGTGCCAGCAGTCGCGTGGGGGGCACTGAAGCTTTCTTT. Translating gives CASSRVGGTEAFF.

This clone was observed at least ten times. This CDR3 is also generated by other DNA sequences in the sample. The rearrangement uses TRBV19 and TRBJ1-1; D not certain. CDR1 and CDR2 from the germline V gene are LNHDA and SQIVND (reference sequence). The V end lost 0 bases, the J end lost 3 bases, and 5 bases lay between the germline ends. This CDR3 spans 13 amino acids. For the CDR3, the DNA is TGTGCCAGTAGTATAGATGGGGACACTGAAGCTTTCTTT. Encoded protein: CASSIDGDTEAFF.

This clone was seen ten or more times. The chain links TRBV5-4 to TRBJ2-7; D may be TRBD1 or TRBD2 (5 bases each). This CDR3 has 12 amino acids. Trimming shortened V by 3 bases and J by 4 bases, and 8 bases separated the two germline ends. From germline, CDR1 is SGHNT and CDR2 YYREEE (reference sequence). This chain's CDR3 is CASSWGTYEQYF. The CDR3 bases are TGTGCCAGCAGCTGGGGGACGTACGAGCAGTACTTC. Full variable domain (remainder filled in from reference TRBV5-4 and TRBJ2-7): ETGVTQSPTHLIKTRGQQVTLRCSSQSGHNTVSWYQQALGQGPQFIFQYYREEENGRGNFPPRFSGLQFPNYSSELNVNALELDDSALYLCASSWGTYEQYFGPGTRLTVT.

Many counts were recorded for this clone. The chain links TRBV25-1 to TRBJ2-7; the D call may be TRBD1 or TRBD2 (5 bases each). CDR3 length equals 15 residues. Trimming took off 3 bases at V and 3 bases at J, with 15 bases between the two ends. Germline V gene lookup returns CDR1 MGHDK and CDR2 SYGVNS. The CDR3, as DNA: TGTGCCAGCAGTGATGCCGGGCTGGGGGTCTACGAGCAGTACTTC. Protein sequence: CASSDAGLGVYEQYF.

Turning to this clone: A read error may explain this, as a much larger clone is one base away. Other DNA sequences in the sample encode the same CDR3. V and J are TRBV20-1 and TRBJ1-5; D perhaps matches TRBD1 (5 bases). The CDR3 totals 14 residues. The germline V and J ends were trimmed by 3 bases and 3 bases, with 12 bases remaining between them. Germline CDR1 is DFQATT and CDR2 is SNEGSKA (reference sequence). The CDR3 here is CSASRAGYNQPQHF. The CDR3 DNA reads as TGCAGTGCTAGTAGGGCAGGGTACAATCAGCCCCAGCATTTT.

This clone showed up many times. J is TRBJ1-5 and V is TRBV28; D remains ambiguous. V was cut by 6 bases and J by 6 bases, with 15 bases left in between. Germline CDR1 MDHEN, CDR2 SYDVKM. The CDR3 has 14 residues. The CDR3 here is CASRTIGSRQPQHF. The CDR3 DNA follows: TGTGCCAGCAGAACCATCGGGAGTCGTCAGCCCCAGCATTTT. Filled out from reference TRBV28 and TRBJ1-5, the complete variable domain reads DVKVTQSSRYLVKRTGEKVFLECVQDMDHENMFWYRQDPGLGLRLIYFSYDVKMKEKGDIPEGYSVSREKKERFSLILESASTNQTSMYLCASRTIGSRQPQHFGDGTRLSIL.

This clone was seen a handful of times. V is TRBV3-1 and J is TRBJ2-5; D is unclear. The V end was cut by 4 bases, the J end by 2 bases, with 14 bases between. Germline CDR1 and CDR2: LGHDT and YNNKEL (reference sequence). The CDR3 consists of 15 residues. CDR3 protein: CASSPELLFQETQYF. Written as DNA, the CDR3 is TGTGCCAGCAGCCCCGAACTGCTGTTTCAAGAGACCCAGTACTTC.

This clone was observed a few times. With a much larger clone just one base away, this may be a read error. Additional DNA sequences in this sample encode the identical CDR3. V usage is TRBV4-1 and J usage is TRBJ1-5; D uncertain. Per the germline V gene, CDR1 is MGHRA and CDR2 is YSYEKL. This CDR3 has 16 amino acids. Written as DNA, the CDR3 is TGCGCCAGCAGCCAAGGCAGGTATGGAAGCAACCAGCCCCAGCATTTT. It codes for CASSQGRYGSNQPQHF.

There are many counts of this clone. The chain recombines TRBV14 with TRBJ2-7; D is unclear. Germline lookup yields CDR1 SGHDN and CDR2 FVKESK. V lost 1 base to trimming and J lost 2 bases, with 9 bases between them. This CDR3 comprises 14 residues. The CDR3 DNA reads TGTGCCAGCAGCCAAGCGGTAGGGCCCTACGAGCAGTACTTC. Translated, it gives CASSQAVGPYEQYF.

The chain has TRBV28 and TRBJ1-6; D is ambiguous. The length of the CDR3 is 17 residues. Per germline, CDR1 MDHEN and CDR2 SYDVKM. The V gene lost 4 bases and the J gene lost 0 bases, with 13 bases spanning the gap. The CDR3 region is CASSSNQESSYNSPLHF. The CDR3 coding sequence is TGTGCCAGCAGTTCTAACCAGGAAAGCTCCTATAATTCACCCCTCCACTTT.

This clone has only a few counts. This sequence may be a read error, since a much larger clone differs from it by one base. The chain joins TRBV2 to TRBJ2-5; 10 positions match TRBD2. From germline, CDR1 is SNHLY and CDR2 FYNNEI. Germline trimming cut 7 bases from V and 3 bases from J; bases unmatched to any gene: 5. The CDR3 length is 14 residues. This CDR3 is CASIWTSGEETQYF. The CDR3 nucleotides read TGTGCCAGCATCTGGACTAGCGGTGAAGAGACCCAGTACTTC.

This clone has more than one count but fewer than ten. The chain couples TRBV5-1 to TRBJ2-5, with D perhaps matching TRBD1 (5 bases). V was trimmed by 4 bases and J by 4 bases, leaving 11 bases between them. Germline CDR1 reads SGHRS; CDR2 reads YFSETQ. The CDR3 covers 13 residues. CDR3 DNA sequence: TGCGCCAGCAGCAGAACAGGCGGAGAGACCCAGTACTTC. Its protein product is CASSRTGGETQYF.

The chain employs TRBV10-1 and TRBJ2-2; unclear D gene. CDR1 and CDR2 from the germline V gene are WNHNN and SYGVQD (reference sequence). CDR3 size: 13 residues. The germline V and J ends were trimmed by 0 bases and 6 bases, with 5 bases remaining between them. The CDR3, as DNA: TGCGCCAGCAGTGAGTCGAATTCCGGGGAGCTGTTTTTT. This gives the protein CASSESNSGELFF.

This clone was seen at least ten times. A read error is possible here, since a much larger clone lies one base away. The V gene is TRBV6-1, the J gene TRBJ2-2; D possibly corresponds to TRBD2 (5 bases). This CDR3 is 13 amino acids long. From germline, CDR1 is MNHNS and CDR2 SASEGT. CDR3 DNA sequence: TGTGCCAGCAGACCCGGGATTACCGGGGAGCCGTTTTTT. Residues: CASRPGITGEPFF.

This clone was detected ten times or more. The CDR3 region has the DNA TGTGCCAGTAGTATAGGGGGTCATGAGACCCAGTACTTC. Protein: CASSIGGHETQYF. The chain combines TRBV19 with TRBJ2-5; no reliable D call. Germline CDR1 reads LNHDA; CDR2 reads SQIVND (reference sequence). Trimming removed 1 base at V and 5 bases at J, with 8 bases between. The CDR3 is 13 residues long. Full variable domain (rest looked up from reference TRBV19 and TRBJ2-5): DGGITQSPKYLFRKEGQNVTLSCEQNLNHDAMYWYRQDPGQGLRLIYYSQIVNDFQKGDIAEGYSVSREKKESFPLTVTSAQKNPTAFYLCASSIGGHETQYFGPGTRLLVL.

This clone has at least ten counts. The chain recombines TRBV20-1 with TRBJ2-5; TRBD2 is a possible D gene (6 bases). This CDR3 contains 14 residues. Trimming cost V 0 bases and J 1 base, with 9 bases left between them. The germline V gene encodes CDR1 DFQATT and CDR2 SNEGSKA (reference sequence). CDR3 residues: CSAREGGAQETQYF. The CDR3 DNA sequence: TGCAGTGCTAGAGAGGGCGGGGCCCAAGAGACCCAGTACTTC.

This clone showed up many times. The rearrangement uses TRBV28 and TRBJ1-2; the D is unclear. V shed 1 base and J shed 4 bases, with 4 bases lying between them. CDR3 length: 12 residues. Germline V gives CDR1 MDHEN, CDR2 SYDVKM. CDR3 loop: CASSLSAYGYTF. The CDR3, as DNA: TGTGCCAGCAGTTTATCCGCCTATGGCTACACCTTC.

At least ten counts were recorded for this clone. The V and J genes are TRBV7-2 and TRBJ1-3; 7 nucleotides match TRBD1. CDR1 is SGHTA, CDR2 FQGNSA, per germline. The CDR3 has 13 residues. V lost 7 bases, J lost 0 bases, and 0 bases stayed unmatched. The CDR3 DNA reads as TGTGCCAGCAAGGGGGCCTCTGGAAACACCATATATTTT. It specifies CASKGASGNTIYF.